These 10 T cell receptor beta chains were sequenced from one sample in a study of shared clonotypes between healthy human individuals. Naive CD8 cells lacked CD45RO and underwent positive selection for CCR7, leaving out terminally differentiated effector memory CD45RA+ cells. TCRdb's table, derived via immunoSEQ multiplex PCR, lists solely in-frame clones and lacks some. The table has roughly 2 million clones, approximately 94% seen once; the top ten hold about 1.1%. Sequencing input: naive CD8+ T cells sorted from blood. These receptors were collected from a man between 18 and 35 years old in good health.

Remarks on this clone: Other nucleotide sequences from this sample produce the same CDR3. This chain links TRBV5-6 with TRBJ1-1; D not certain. This CDR3 is built from 12 residues. Germline CDR1 SGHDT, CDR2 YYEEEE. V lost 1 base and J lost 2, with 3 bases in between. Here the CDR3 reads CASSLQNTEAFF. CDR3 DNA: TGTGCCAGCAGCTTGCAAAACACTGAAGCTTTCTTT.

The chain couples TRBV2 to TRBJ1-3, with D unclear. Germline V gene data show CDR1 as SNHLY and CDR2 as FYNNEI. CDR3 length equals 16 residues. V was cut by 2 bases and J by 4 bases, with 15 bases left in between. The CDR3 sequence is CASSEYGEGGGNTIYF. The CDR3 region has the DNA TGTGCCAGCAGTGAATATGGGGAGGGTGGAGGAAACACCATATATTTT.

V gene TRBV9 combines with J gene TRBJ1-1; D call uncertain. Trimming removed 1 base from V and 3 bases from J, with 10 bases in between. The CDR3 covers 14 residues. CDR1 is SGDLS, CDR2 YYNGEE, per germline. This chain's CDR3 is CASSVLGSDTEAFF. In nucleotides, the CDR3 is TGTGCCAGCAGCGTATTGGGATCGGACACTGAAGCTTTCTTT.

Details on this clone: Other DNA sequences of this sample code for an identical CDR3. The genes are TRBV6-5 and TRBJ2-2, with D perhaps TRBD1 (6 bases). With 2 bases removed from V and 1 base from J, the gap between germline ends came to 8 bases. The CDR3 consists of 15 residues. CDR1 MNHEY and CDR2 SVGAGI come from the germline V gene. CDR3 sequence (DNA): TGTGCCAGCAGTTACAGGACAGAGAACACCGGGGAGCTGTTTTTT. Translated, it gives CASSYRTENTGELFF.

The genes are TRBV23-1 and TRBJ1-6; 9 bases are shared with TRBD1. TRBV23-1 qualifies as an ORF whose function is uncertain. V lost 2 bases to trimming and J lost 9 bases; unmatched junction nucleotides: 5. The CDR3 spans 15 residues. CDR3 DNA sequence: TGCGCCAGCAGTCAAGGGACAGGGTGTTGTTCACCCCTCCACTTT. This gives the protein CASSQGTGCCSPLHF.

The CDR3 protein is CASSLGGVRIGNTEAFF. DNA for the CDR3: TGTGCCAGCAGTTTAGGGGGTGTAAGGATAGGGAACACTGAAGCTTTCTTT. The chain recombines TRBV27 with TRBJ1-1; tentatively, D is TRBD1 (5 bases). Germline CDR1 and CDR2: MNHEY and SMNVEV (reference sequence). Trimming removed 2 bases from V and 1 base from J, with 17 bases in between. The CDR3 consists of 17 residues.

This chain's CDR3 is CSAPTGVSYGYTF. The CDR3, as DNA: TGCAGCGCCCCGACAGGCGTCAGCTATGGCTACACCTTC. The chain joins TRBV29-1 to TRBJ1-2, with D perhaps matching TRBD1 (6 bases). Germline V CDR1 and CDR2: SQVTM, ANQGSEA. The V and J ends lost 7 bases and 4 bases respectively, with 16 bases between them. This CDR3 region has 13 residues. Supplemented by reference TRBV29-1 and TRBJ1-2, the full variable domain reads SAVISQKPSRDICQRGTSLTIQCQVDSQVTMMFWYRQQPGQSLTLIATANQGSEATYESGFVIDKFPISRPNLTFSTLTVSNMSPEDSSIYLCSAPTGVSYGYTFGSGTRLTVV.

Points on this clone: This same CDR3 is encoded by further DNA sequences in the sample. The CDR3 here is CAISELAGGSNEQFF. The CDR3 DNA reads TGTGCCATCAGTGAGCTAGCGGGAGGCTCCAATGAGCAGTTCTTC. The chain uses TRBV10-3 and TRBJ2-1, with TRBD2 matching over 11 bases. The germline CDR1 and CDR2 sequences are ENHRY and SYGVKD. The trim removed 2 bases at V and 6 bases at J, leaving 3 bases unmatched. The CDR3 spans 15 residues.

This chain links TRBV5-6 with TRBJ2-3, with 8 bases that match TRBD2. This CDR3 contains 14 residues. J lost 7 bases, V lost 2 bases, and 6 bases had no gene match. The germline V gene encodes CDR1 SGHDT and CDR2 YYEEEE. The CDR3: CASSFHPSGHTQYF. The CDR3 DNA is TGTGCCAGCAGCTTCCATCCTAGCGGGCATACGCAGTATTTT.

The chain is built from TRBV4-3 and TRBJ2-1; D may be TRBD2 (6 bases). Germline values: CDR1 LGHNA, CDR2 YSLEER. The ends were cut back, 0 bases at V and 10 bases at J, with 19 bases in the middle. The CDR3 loop spans 16 amino acids. The CDR3 bases are TGCGCCAGCAGCCAAGACGCCTTATGGGCCGGGAGCGAGCAGTTCTTC. This codes for CASSQDALWAGSEQFF.